This T cell receptor (beta chain) emerged from a study of T cell repertoires in cytomegalovirus infection. Study overall: Epitope selection comprised recently identified HLA-C-restricted CMV epitopes and well-studied HLA-B-restricted CMV epitopes. Public TCR beta signatures were indicative of both CMV infection and a matching HLA type.

This CDR3 is 15 amino acids long. Between the trimmed V and J ends, which lost 5 bases and 1 base, there was a span of 12 bases. This clonotype was seen a few times. No antigen is known for it. Using its own MiXCR run on the reads, TCRdb lists one record per CDR3 protein. The sample contains approximately 280,000 distinct CDR3 sequences, around 20% of which appear only once. Study observations and caveats: Cumulative frequency (of public TCR beta family members) identified carriers of CMV plus the relevant HLA. Clonotype analysis showed dominance of the ex vivo response by HLA-C-restricted CMV-specific TCR beta clonotypes.

The chain combines TRBV12-3 or TRBV12-4 with TRBJ1-5; possibly TRBD1 for D (6 bases). This TCR was sampled from a human donor in good health (CMV status not recorded). Some clones in this sample may be carry-over from other donors' samples. Here the sequenced sample was cultured PBMCs, taken from culture after CMV antigen stimulation. The CDR3 nucleotides read TGTGCCAGCAGTCGGACAGTTAGAAGCAATCAGCCCCAGCATTTT. Protein sequence: CASSRTVRSNQPQHF.